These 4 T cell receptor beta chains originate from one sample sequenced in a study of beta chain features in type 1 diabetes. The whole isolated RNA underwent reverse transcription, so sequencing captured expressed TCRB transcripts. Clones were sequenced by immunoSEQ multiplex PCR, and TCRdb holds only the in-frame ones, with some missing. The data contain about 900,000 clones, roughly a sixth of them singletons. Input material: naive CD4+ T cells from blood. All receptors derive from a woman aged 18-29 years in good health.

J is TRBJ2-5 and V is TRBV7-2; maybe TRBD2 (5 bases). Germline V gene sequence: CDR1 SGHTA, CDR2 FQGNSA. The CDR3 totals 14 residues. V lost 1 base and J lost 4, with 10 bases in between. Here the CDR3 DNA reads TGTGCCAGCAGCTTAGATTACGGAGGAGAGACCCAGTACTTC. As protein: CASSLDYGGETQYF.

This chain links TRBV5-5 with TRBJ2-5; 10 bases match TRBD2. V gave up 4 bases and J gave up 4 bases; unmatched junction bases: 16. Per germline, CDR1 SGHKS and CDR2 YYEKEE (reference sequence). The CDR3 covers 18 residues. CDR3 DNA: TGTGCCAGCAGCCTAGGCGGTGCTAGCGGGAGAAGGATAGAGACCCAGTACTTC. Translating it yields CASSLGGASGRRIETQYF.

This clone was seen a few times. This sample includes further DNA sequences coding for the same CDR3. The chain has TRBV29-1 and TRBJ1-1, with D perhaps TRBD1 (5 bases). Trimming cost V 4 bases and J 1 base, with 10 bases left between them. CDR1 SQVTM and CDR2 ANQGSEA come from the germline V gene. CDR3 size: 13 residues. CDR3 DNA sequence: TGCAGCGTTGCGATACAGGAGAACACTGAAGCTTTCTTT. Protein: CSVAIQENTEAFF.

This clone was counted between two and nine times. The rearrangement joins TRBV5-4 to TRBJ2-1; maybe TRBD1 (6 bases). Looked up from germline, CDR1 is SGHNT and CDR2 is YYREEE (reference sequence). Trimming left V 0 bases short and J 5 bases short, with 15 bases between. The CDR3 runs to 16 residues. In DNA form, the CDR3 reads TGTGCCAGCAGCTTGGTCCGTTGGGGGCCGGACAATGAGCAGTTCTTC. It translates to CASSLVRWGPDNEQFF.